A single sample is the source of the 21 T cell receptor beta chains below, sequenced in a study of long-term antiretroviral therapy in people with HIV. A v3.0 immunoSEQ assay was performed at survey level. Here immunoSEQ multiplex PCR was the method, and the copy in TCRdb shows in-frame clones only, minus some. The sample has approximately 18,000 clones, more than 60% seen once. The specimen comprised unsorted PBMCs, sampled roughly 2.2 years before starting antiretroviral therapy. All receptors derive from a man aged 25-40 years with HIV.

The chain has TRBV5-1 and TRBJ2-3, with no clear D. Between the trimmed V and J ends, which lost 3 bases and 0 bases, there was a span of 5 bases. Germline-derived CDR1 and CDR2 are SGHRS and YFSETQ. The CDR3 sequence is 13 residues long. As DNA, the CDR3 is TGCGCCAGCAGCTACGCTAGCACAGATACGCAGTATTTT. This translates into CASSYASTDTQYF. Full variable domain (missing parts from reference TRBV5-1 and TRBJ2-3): KAGVTQTPRYLIKTRGQQVTLSCSPISGHRSVSWYQQTPGQGLQFLFEYFSETQRNKGNFPGRFSGRQFSNSRSEMNVSTLELGDSALYLCASSYASTDTQYFGPGTRLTVL.

V usage is TRBV4-2 and J usage is TRBJ2-7; 9 bases line up with TRBD1. V gave up 4 bases and J gave up 5 bases; unmatched junction bases: 12. CDR1 is LGHNA and CDR2 is YNFKEQ in the germline V gene. CDR3 length equals 16 residues. In DNA, the CDR3 is TGTGCCAGCAGCCGCCCGAAGGGACAGGGTCGCGACGAGCAGTACTTC. It specifies CASSRPKGQGRDEQYF.

The CDR3 region is CASSSGQGRGAEAFF. The CDR3 region has the DNA TGTGCCAGCAGCTCCGGACAGGGCAGGGGGGCTGAAGCTTTCTTT. The genes are TRBV7-9 and TRBJ1-1; 8 nucleotides align to TRBD1. V gave up 4 bases and J gave up 6 bases; unmatched junction bases: 10. CDR3 length equals 15 residues. Germline V gene lookup returns CDR1 SEHNR and CDR2 FQNEAQ (reference sequence). Full variable domain (outside the CDR3, taken from reference TRBV7-9 and TRBJ1-1): DTGVSQNPRHKITKRGQNVTFRCDPISEHNRLYWYRQTLGQGPEFLTYFQNEAQLEKSRLLSDRFSAERPKGSFSTLEIQRTEQGDSAMYLCASSSGQGRGAEAFFGQGTRLTVV.

The chain combines TRBV7-3 with TRBJ2-1, with D maybe TRBD1 (7 bases). V was pared by 4 bases and J by 6 bases, with 16 bases between. This CDR3 has 15 amino acids. Per the germline V gene, CDR1 is SGHTA and CDR2 is FQGTGA. The CDR3 DNA follows: TGTGCCAGCAGCTCGACAGGGACAGCGGGCAATGAGCAGTTCTTC. This sequence encodes CASSSTGTAGNEQFF.

The chain has TRBV4-3 and TRBJ1-2, with D perhaps matching TRBD1 (5 bases). Trimming took 2 bases from V and 2 from J, leaving 12 bases between them. There are 15 residues in the CDR3. Germline V CDR1 and CDR2: LGHNA, YSLEER. CDR3 nucleotide sequence: TGCGCCAGCAGCCAAAGTTCAGGGAGCAACTATGGCTACACCTTC. It encodes CASSQSSGSNYGYTF.

The chain joins TRBV6-1 to TRBJ2-7, with D unclear. The V gene's germline CDR1 is MNHNS and CDR2 SASEGT. Trimming pared 5 bases from V and 6 bases from J, leaving 11 bases between. This CDR3 comprises 12 residues. The CDR3 nucleotides read TGTGCCAGCAGTTCCCTTGTCGGCGAGCAGTACTTC. Translating it yields CASSSLVGEQYF.

V and J are TRBV19 and TRBJ2-7; possibly TRBD1 for D (6 bases). The V and J ends lost 3 bases and 0 bases respectively, with 9 bases between them. Germline V gene lookup returns CDR1 LNHDA and CDR2 SQIVND (reference sequence). CDR3 size: 14 residues. The CDR3 DNA reads as TGTGCCAGTAGTATTACAGGGAGCTCCTACGAGCAGTACTTC. Translated: CASSITGSSYEQYF. The full variable domain, with the rest looked up from reference TRBV19 and TRBJ2-7, is DGGITQSPKYLFRKEGQNVTLSCEQNLNHDAMYWYRQDPGQGLRLIYYSQIVNDFQKGDIAEGYSVSREKKESFPLTVTSAQKNPTAFYLCASSITGSSYEQYFGPGTRLTVT.

The CDR3 is CASSYGTAEAFF. As DNA, the CDR3 is TGTGCCAGCAGTTATGGAACAGCTGAAGCTTTCTTT. This rearrangement joins TRBV6-6 to TRBJ1-1; D gene ambiguous. Germline loops: CDR1 MNHNY, CDR2 SVGAGI (reference sequence). Trimming removed 3 bases at V and 6 bases at J, with 8 bases between. The CDR3 is 12 amino acids.

V gene TRBV27 combines with J gene TRBJ1-1; D is ambiguous. Per the germline V gene, CDR1 is MNHEY and CDR2 is SMNVEV (reference sequence). The CDR3 contains 11 residues. V was trimmed by 6 bases and J by 8 bases, leaving 10 bases between them. The CDR3 region has the DNA TGTGCCAGCAGCTCCGGATGGGAAGCTTTCTTT. As protein: CASSSGWEAFF.

This sequence joins TRBV20-1 and TRBJ2-5; D not certain. Germline V CDR1 and CDR2: DFQATT, SNEGSKA (reference sequence). The CDR3 has 11 amino acids. CDR3 coding DNA: TGCATCCCGGGCTACCAAGAGACCCAGTACTTC. It yields the protein CIPGYQETQYF.

V usage is TRBV19 and J usage is TRBJ2-7; D is possibly TRBD1 (6 bases). V was pared by 4 bases and J by 2 bases, with 12 bases between. This CDR3 contains 14 residues. Germline V gives CDR1 LNHDA, CDR2 SQIVND (reference sequence). The DNA of the CDR3 is TGTGCCAGTAGTAACGACAGGTATCCCTACGAGCAGTACTTC. Translating gives CASSNDRYPYEQYF.

This clone came up once. The J gene is TRBJ2-5, the V gene TRBV7-6; D remains unclear. V dropped 5 bases and J dropped 8 bases, with 21 bases sitting between them. Per the germline V gene, CDR1 is SGHVS and CDR2 is FNYEAQ. There are 15 residues in the CDR3. Here the CDR3 DNA reads TGTGCCAGCAGCAGCAGGTTGGTCTCCAAGAGAACCCAGTACTTC. Its translation is CASSSRLVSKRTQYF.

The V call is TRBV5-6, the J call TRBJ2-2; D is unresolved. This CDR3 has 14 residues. Germline V CDR1 and CDR2: SGHDT, YYEEEE. The V and J ends lost 0 bases and 5 bases respectively, with 8 bases between them. The CDR3 nucleotides are TGTGCCAGCAGCTTGGGGGCGGCGACCGGGGAGCTGTTTTTT. Its translation: CASSLGAATGELFF. The variable domain in full, completed from reference TRBV5-6 and TRBJ2-2, reads DAGVTQSPTHLIKTRGQQVTLRCSPKSGHDTVSWYQQALGQGPQFIFQYYEEEERQRGNFPDRFSGHQFPNYSSELNVNALLLGDSALYLCASSLGAATGELFFGEGSRLTVL.

The rearrangement uses TRBV29-1 and TRBJ2-5; no firm D call. Germline V lookup: CDR1 SQVTM, CDR2 ANQGSEA. The V end lost 4 bases, the J end lost 2 bases, and 5 bases lay between the germline ends. This CDR3 contains 11 residues. In DNA, the CDR3 is TGCAGCGTTGGGCGGCAAGAGACCCAGTACTTC. This encodes CSVGRQETQYF.

The chain couples TRBV12-5 to TRBJ2-1; 12 positions match TRBD2. CDR3 length: 13 residues. After removal of 8 bases from V and 7 bases from J, the junction contained 3 bases not matched to a gene. CDR1 and CDR2 (germline): LGHNT, FRNRAP. The CDR3 bases are TGTGCTAGTTCACTAGCGGGAGGTAATGAGCAGTTCTTC. The encoded protein is CASSLAGGNEQFF.

V and J are TRBV4-1 and TRBJ1-1; the match to TRBD1 covers 9 bases. The CDR3 consists of 14 residues. Germline trimming cut 3 bases from V and 7 bases from J; bases unmatched to any gene: 6. Germline-derived CDR1 and CDR2 are MGHRA and YSYEKL. CDR3 region: CASSHPGQGSEAFF. The CDR3 DNA is TGCGCCAGCAGCCACCCCGGACAGGGGAGTGAAGCTTTCTTT.

This clone is large. This chain connects TRBV2 to TRBJ1-1; 10 nucleotides line up with TRBD1. The CDR3 is 14 amino acids. Losses at the gene ends were 6 bases for V and 3 bases for J; bases not matched to a gene: 4. The germline V gene encodes CDR1 SNHLY and CDR2 FYNNEI. The chain's CDR3 is CASSADRGDTEAFF. The CDR3 nucleotides read TGTGCCAGCAGCGCGGACAGGGGGGACACTGAAGCTTTCTTT.

In its sample, this clone was seen once. The V call is TRBV9, the J call TRBJ1-1; D is undetermined. The germline V and J ends were trimmed by 0 bases and 1 base, with 4 bases remaining between them. Germline lookup yields CDR1 SGDLS and CDR2 YYNGEE. CDR3 length: 13 amino acids. For the CDR3, the DNA is TGTGCCAGCAGCGTAGGGCCGAACACTGAAGCTTTCTTT. This encodes CASSVGPNTEAFF.

The V call is TRBV5-6, the J call TRBJ1-1, with 8 bases matching TRBD1. With V trimmed by 3 bases and J by 4 bases, 5 bases remained unmatched. The germline V gene encodes CDR1 SGHDT and CDR2 YYEEEE. The CDR3 extends over 14 amino acids. CDR3 amino acids: CASSYRTGSTEAFF. The CDR3 bases are TGTGCCAGCAGCTACCGGACAGGGAGCACTGAAGCTTTCTTT. The full variable domain, completed using reference TRBV5-6 and TRBJ1-1, is DAGVTQSPTHLIKTRGQQVTLRCSPKSGHDTVSWYQQALGQGPQFIFQYYEEEERQRGNFPDRFSGHQFPNYSSELNVNALLLGDSALYLCASSYRTGSTEAFFGQGTRLTVV.

V usage is TRBV30 and J usage is TRBJ1-2; tentative D call: TRBD1 (5 bases). CDR1 and CDR2 (germline): GTSNPN, SVGIG (reference sequence). The CDR3 contains 14 residues. V lost 2 bases, J lost 7 bases, and 17 bases lay in between. The CDR3 protein is CAWSYGPGTGGYTF. CDR3 DNA: TGTGCCTGGAGTTACGGGCCAGGGACGGGTGGCTACACCTTC.

The CDR3, as DNA: TGTGCCACCGGGGTGAATCAGCCCCAGCATTTT. Its translation is CATGVNQPQHF. This chain uses TRBV10-3 with TRBJ1-5; no firm D call. The V end was cut by 10 bases, the J end by 4 bases, with 8 bases between. The CDR3 is made up of 11 amino acids. CDR1 and CDR2 from the germline V gene are ENHRY and SYGVKD.